These T cell receptor beta chains were read from a single sample in a study of beta chain features in type 1 diabetes. Generated by immunoSEQ multiplex PCR, the TCRdb table keeps only in-frame clones and is missing some. The repertoire holds nearly 350,000 clones, approximately 10% seen once, with about 1% in the top ten. The specimen sequenced was central memory CD4+ T cells from blood. The receptors stem from a man aged 30-40 years with type 1 diabetes. CDR3s include the opening cysteine and the closing phenylalanine or tryptophan. Fields, in order: clone size, D gene, J gene, V gene, CDR3 protein, CDR3 DNA. D genes are given only for firm matches. Clone sizes are given selectively: once, few, many, or a class where the clone is expanded.

>few|NA|TRBJ1-2|TRBV11-2
CASSPNGGYTF
TGTGCCAGCAGCCCTAACGGTGGCTACACCTTC
>NA|NA|TRBJ2-5|TRBV28
CASSLPSLRTQYF
TGTGCCAGCAGTTTGCCTAGCTTAAGGACCCAGTACTTC
>many|TRBD1|TRBJ1-4|TRBV2
CATAGQPNEKLFF
TGTGCCACCGCGGGACAGCCAAATGAAAAACTGTTTTTT
>NA|NA|TRBJ2-5|TRBV7-2
CASSQRGASQETQYF
TGTGCCAGCAGCCAAAGAGGGGCATCCCAAGAGACCCAGTACTTC
>few|NA|TRBJ2-7|TRBV6-5
CASSYSSGARRHEQYF
TGTGCCAGCAGTTACTCAAGTGGCGCCAGACGGCACGAGCAGTACTTC
>few|NA|TRBJ2-4|TRBV2
CASSGGQGIQYF
TGTGCCAGCAGTGGGGGGCAGGGCATTCAGTACTTC
>NA|TRBD1|TRBJ2-5|TRBV9
CASSVAQGALETQYF
TGTGCCAGCAGCGTAGCTCAGGGGGCATTGGAGACCCAGTACTTC
>NA|NA|TRBJ1-1|TRBV29-1
CSVANTEAFF
TGCAGCGTTGCAAACACTGAAGCTTTCTTT
>NA|NA|TRBJ2-3|TRBV4-1
CASSPEPADTQYF
TGCGCCAGCAGCCCCGAGCCCGCAGATACGCAGTATTTT
>NA|TRBD1|TRBJ1-1|TRBV6-1
CASRWDREAFF
TGTGCCAGCCGATGGGACAGGGAAGCTTTCTTT
>NA|NA|TRBJ1-2|TRBV5-6
CASSHEVGYTF
TGTGCCAGCAGCCACGAAGTCGGCTACACCTTC
>NA|NA|TRBJ2-7|TRBV2
CARGRVDEQYF
TGTGCCAGGGGTAGGGTGGACGAGCAGTACTTC
>few|NA|TRBJ2-7|TRBV9
CASNSLGGSEQYF
TGTGCCAGCAACAGCCTCGGGGGCTCCGAGCAGTACTTC
>few|TRBD1|TRBJ1-1|TRBV7-9
CASSQGAQDTEAFF
TGTGCCAGCAGCCAGGGGGCGCAGGACACTGAAGCTTTCTTT
>NA|NA|TRBJ1-6|TRBV5-1
CASSGRDNSPLHF
TGCGCCAGCAGCGGTCGGGATAATTCACCCCTCCACTTT
>few|NA|TRBJ2-7|TRBV11-2
CASSPDTLTLYEQYF
TGTGCCAGCAGCCCGGACACCCTCACGCTTTACGAGCAGTACTTC
>many|TRBD2|TRBJ2-6|TRBV13
CASSQTSGGSGANVLTF
TGTGCCAGCAGCCAGACTAGCGGGGGGTCTGGGGCCAACGTCCTGACTTTC
>NA|NA|TRBJ1-3|TRBV5-1
CASSLDTGGNTIYF
TGCGCCAGCAGCTTGGATACGGGAGGAAACACCATATATTTT
>few|TRBD1|TRBJ2-1|TRBV19
CASSKRQGADNEQFF
TGTGCCAGTAGTAAAAGACAGGGGGCGGACAATGAGCAGTTCTTC
>NA|TRBD1|TRBJ2-7|TRBV27
CASSFGDSSYEQYF
TGTGCCAGCAGTTTCGGGGACAGCTCCTACGAGCAGTACTTC
>NA|NA|TRBJ1-2|TRBV2
CASSALGGANYGYTF
TGTGCCAGCAGTGCGCTAGGGGGAGCTAACTATGGCTACACCTTC
>many|NA|TRBJ2-5|TRBV2
CASSQESTIQETQYF
TGTGCCAGCAGCCAGGAGTCGACAATCCAAGAGACCCAGTACTTC
>few|TRBD1|TRBJ1-2|TRBV29-1
CSVGTGQNYGYSF
TGCAGCGTTGGGACGGGACAGAACTATGGCTACTCCTTC
>many|TRBD1|TRBJ2-1|TRBV9
CASSRTGVNEQFF
TGTGCCAGCTCAAGGACAGGTGTCAATGAGCAGTTCTTC
>few|TRBD1|TRBJ2-2|TRBV2
CASTGQGTGGELFF
TGTGCCAGCACTGGACAGGGGACGGGCGGGGAGCTGTTTTTT
>many|NA|TRBJ1-1|TRBV7-9
CASSLAGGEAFF
TGTGCCAGCAGCTTAGCTGGCGGTGAAGCTTTCTTT
>few|NA|TRBJ2-1|TRBV7-2
CASSLVNSRKFF
TGTGCCAGCAGCTTAGTAAACAGCCGTAAGTTCTTC
>NA|NA|TRBJ1-5|TRBV30
CAWNLGSNQPQHF
TGTGCCTGGAACTTAGGCAGCAATCAGCCCCAGCATTTT
>NA|NA|TRBJ1-1|TRBV7-9
CASSLEGSEAFF
TGTGCCAGCAGCTTAGAGGGCAGTGAAGCTTTCTTT
>few|NA|TRBJ2-1|TRBV7-2
CASCNEQFF
TGTGCCAGTTGCAATGAGCAGTTCTTC
>once|TRBD2|TRBJ2-7|TRBV7-2
CASSPRRGLAGGQNEQYF
TGTGCCAGCAGCCCCCGTAGGGGACTAGCGGGGGGGCAAAACGAGCAGTACTTC
>few|TRBD1|TRBJ2-7|TRBV19
CASSRPGQGTREQYF
TGTGCCAGTAGTCGTCCGGGACAGGGGACACGCGAGCAGTACTTC
>many|NA|TRBJ2-3|TRBV5-1
CASSPQAAAPDTQYF
TGCGCCAGCAGCCCTCAAGCGGCCGCACCAGATACGCAGTATTTT
>many|NA|TRBJ1-2|TRBV28
CASSSAQRPGGYTF
TGTGCCAGCAGTTCTGCCCAGAGGCCGGGGGGCTACACCTTC
>few|NA|TRBJ2-5|TRBV29-1
CSVEDWQAGETQYF
TGCAGCGTTGAAGATTGGCAGGCGGGGGAGACCCAGTACTTC
>few|NA|TRBJ2-4|TRBV7-2
CASSFLNRALAKNIQYF
TGTGCCAGCAGCTTTCTTAACAGGGCCTTAGCCAAAAACATTCAGTACTTC
>few|TRBD1|TRBJ1-5|TRBV7-8
CASSADRDQPQHF
TGTGCCAGCAGCGCGGACAGGGATCAGCCCCAGCATTTT
>few|NA|TRBJ2-7|TRBV5-4
CASSRDSLAGEQYF
TGTGCCAGCAGCCGGGACTCACTCGCGGGCGAGCAGTACTTC
>few|NA|TRBJ1-1|TRBV27
CASSLIRNTEAFF
TGTGCCAGCAGTTTGATCCGGAACACTGAAGCTTTCTTT
>few|NA|TRBJ1-1|TRBV11-2
CASSPVGGANTEAFF
TGTGCCAGCAGCCCAGTGGGGGGCGCGAACACTGAAGCTTTCTTT
>few|TRBD2|TRBJ2-3|TRBV10-3
CAISAGLDKDTQYF
TGTGCCATCAGTGCGGGACTAGACAAAGATACGCAGTATTTT
>NA|NA|TRBJ1-3|TRBV9
CASSPGGTSGNTIYF
TGTGCCAGCAGCCCGGGCGGTACCTCTGGAAACACCATATATTTT
>few|NA|TRBJ1-2|TRBV19
CASMGQAAGYGYTF
TGTGCCAGTATGGGGCAGGCTGCGGGCTATGGCTACACCTTC
>few|NA|TRBJ1-2|TRBV27
CASSSQGQHGYTF
TGTGCCAGCAGTTCGCAGGGTCAGCATGGCTACACCTTC
>few|NA|TRBJ1-1|TRBV18
CASSPRANGNTEAFF
TGTGCCAGCTCACCACGGGCCAACGGGAACACTGAAGCTTTCTTT